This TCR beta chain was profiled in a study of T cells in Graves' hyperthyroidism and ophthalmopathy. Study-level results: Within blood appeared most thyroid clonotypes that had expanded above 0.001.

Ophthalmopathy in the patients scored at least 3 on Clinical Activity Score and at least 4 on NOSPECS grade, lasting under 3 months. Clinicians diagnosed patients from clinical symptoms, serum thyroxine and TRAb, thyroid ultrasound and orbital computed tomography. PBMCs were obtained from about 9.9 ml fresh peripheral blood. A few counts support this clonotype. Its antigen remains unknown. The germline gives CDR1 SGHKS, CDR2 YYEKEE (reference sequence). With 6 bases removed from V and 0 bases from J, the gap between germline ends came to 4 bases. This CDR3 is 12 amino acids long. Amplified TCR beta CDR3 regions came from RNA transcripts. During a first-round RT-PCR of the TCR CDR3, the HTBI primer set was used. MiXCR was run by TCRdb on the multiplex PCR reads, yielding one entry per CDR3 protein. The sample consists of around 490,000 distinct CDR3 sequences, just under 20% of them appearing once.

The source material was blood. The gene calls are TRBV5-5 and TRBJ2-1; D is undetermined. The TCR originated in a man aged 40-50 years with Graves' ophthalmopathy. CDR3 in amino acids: CASKRSYNEQFF. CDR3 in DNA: TGTGCCAGCAAGCGCTCCTACAATGAGCAGTTCTTC.